The clone carrying this T cell receptor (beta chain) was seen many times. The V and J ends lost 4 bases and 4 bases, in that order; junction bases with no gene match: 10. Germline V CDR1 and CDR2: SEHNR, FQNEAQ (reference sequence). The CDR3 totals 16 residues. The data originate from a study of T cells in Graves' hyperthyroidism and ophthalmopathy. Study summary: Prior to any treatment, at the point of initial diagnosis, peripheral blood was collected.

Amplification of TCR beta CDR3 regions used RNA as the template. First-round RT-PCR of the TCR CDR3 relied on the HTBI primer set. TCRdb independently ran MiXCR on the multiplex PCR reads; one entry per CDR3 protein. The sample lists hundreds of thousands of distinct CDR3 sequences, 13% to 15% seen once, with more than 8.5% in the top ten. The sequence came from a woman aged 18-29 years with Graves' hyperthyroidism. The sample was blood. The rearrangement uses TRBV7-9 and TRBJ2-5, with 9 positions matching TRBD2. The CDR3 DNA reads as TGTGCCAGCAGCTCATGGCTAGCGGGAAAGGGAGAGACCCAGTACTTC. Residues: CASSSWLAGKGETQYF.